This TCR beta chain was identified in a study of blood T cell repertoires in COVID-19. The J segment lost 7 bases and the V segment lost 1 base, leaving 9 bases of the junction unmatched. Germline CDR1 reads GTSNPN; CDR2 reads SVGIG (reference sequence). CDR3 length equals 16 residues. This clone was seen a few times. Here immunoSEQ multiplex PCR was the method, and the copy in TCRdb shows in-frame clones only, minus some. The sample yields roughly 320,000 clones, around 84% seen once. The sequenced sample consisted of PBMCs or T cells enriched from blood (not recorded which). The V call is TRBV30, the J call TRBJ1-5, with 11 bases aligning to TRBD1. This clonotype was obtained from a man aged 30 to 45 who had recovered from COVID-19. The CDR3 loop is CAWSGTGGAEGQPQHF. Here the CDR3 DNA reads TGTGCCTGGAGTGGGACAGGGGGCGCGGAGGGGCAGCCCCAGCATTTT. Combining the CDR3 with reference TRBV30 and TRBJ1-5 gives the whole variable domain SQTIHQWPATLVQPVGSPLSLECTVEGTSNPNLYWYRQAAGRGLQLLFYSVGIGQISSEVPQNLSASRPQDRQFILSSKKLLLSDSGFYLCAWSGTGGAEGQPQHFGDGTRLSIL.